This paragraph covers one T cell receptor beta chain sequence. Produced via immunoSEQ multiplex PCR; TCRdb's table is partial and in-frame only. The sample lists tens of thousands of clones; approximately 85% were seen once. V was shortened by 4 bases and J by 2 bases, with 8 bases between the two germline ends. This CDR3 is built from 13 residues. CDR1 and CDR2 from the germline V gene are MNHEY and SVGAGI. This entry comes from a study of T cell responses to AZD1222 COVID-19 vaccine. This TCR came from an adult who received the AZD1222 COVID-19 vaccine. The chain is built from TRBV6-5 and TRBJ1-1; no clear D gene. Specimen: peripheral blood, collected 28 days after the second AZD1222 dose. The CDR3 protein is CASSSRPNTEAFF. The CDR3, as DNA: TGTGCCAGCAGTTCCCGCCCCAACACTGAAGCTTTCTTT.